A selection of T cell receptor beta chains follows, all from one sample in a study of blood T cell repertoires in COVID-19. Using immunoSEQ multiplex PCR, the repertoire was profiled, and TCRdb retains in-frame clones only, with some absent. The sample shows tens of thousands of clones, 79% of them seen only once. Sequencing input: peripheral blood. The receptors come from a man aged 55 to 70 with active or convalescent COVID-19. CDR3s include the opening cysteine and the closing phenylalanine or tryptophan. A D gene is named only where the DNA matches it firmly. Expanded clones get a size class; other rows say once, few or many, or leave the size out.

J: TRBJ2-7; D: NA; V: TRBV30; size: NA; CDR3: CAWSPGYSYEQYF; DNA: TGTGCCTGGAGTCCAGGGTACTCCTACGAGCAGTACTTC
J: TRBJ2-1; D: NA; V: TRBV15; size: NA; CDR3: CATSRDIQGSYNEQFF; DNA: TGTGCCACCAGCAGAGATATCCAGGGCTCCTACAATGAGCAGTTCTTC
J: TRBJ1-2; D: NA; V: TRBV27; size: NA; CDR3: CASSPRQSYGYTF; DNA: TGTGCCAGCAGTCCTCGACAGTCCTATGGCTACACCTTC
J: TRBJ2-7; D: NA; V: TRBV5-4; size: NA; CDR3: CASTTYSEEAYEQYF; DNA: TGTGCCAGCACCACTTATAGCGAGGAGGCCTACGAGCAGTACTTC
J: TRBJ1-2; D: NA; V: TRBV11-2; size: NA; CDR3: CASSFTRFGYTF; DNA: TGTGCCAGCAGCTTTACGAGGTTTGGCTACACCTTC
J: TRBJ2-1; D: NA; V: TRBV4-1; size: NA; CDR3: CASSRLEGGFPQFF; DNA: TGCGCCAGCAGCCGGCTAGAGGGTGGGTTTCCGCAGTTCTTC
J: TRBJ1-4; D: TRBD1; V: TRBV27; size: NA; CDR3: CASSLQGSGEKLFF; DNA: TGTGCCAGCAGTCTACAGGGGTCAGGTGAAAAACTGTTTTTT
J: TRBJ2-1; D: TRBD2; V: TRBV7-3; size: few; CDR3: CASSPTLAGGRDEQFF; DNA: TGTGCCAGCAGCCCGACACTAGCGGGGGGGCGGGATGAGCAGTTCTTC
J: TRBJ2-5; D: TRBD2; V: TRBV18; size: NA; CDR3: CASSGTSEETQYF; DNA: TGTGCCAGCTCAGGGACTAGTGAAGAGACCCAGTACTTC
J: TRBJ1-4; D: NA; V: TRBV3-1/TRBV3-2; size: NA; CDR3: CASSQDRGASSGDEKLFF; DNA: TGTGCCAGCAGCCAAGACAGGGGCGCCTCCTCAGGAGATGAAAAACTGTTTTTT
J: TRBJ1-5; D: TRBD1; V: TRBV19; size: few; CDR3: CASSPRDSSNQPQHF; DNA: TGTGCCAGTAGTCCACGGGACAGTAGCAATCAGCCCCAGCATTTT
J: TRBJ2-5; D: TRBD2; V: TRBV7-3; size: NA; CDR3: CASSPGLAGETQYF; DNA: TGTGCCAGCAGCCCGGGACTAGCGGGAGAGACCCAGTACTTC
J: TRBJ2-3; D: TRBD1; V: TRBV27; size: NA; CDR3: CASSLFGTGDSDTQYF; DNA: TGTGCCAGCAGTTTATTCGGGACAGGGGATTCAGATACGCAGTATTTT
J: TRBJ2-1; D: TRBD2; V: TRBV5-3; size: NA; CDR3: CARSSPTSGGYNEQFF; DNA: TGTGCCAGAAGCTCGCCGACTAGCGGGGGTTACAATGAGCAGTTCTTC
J: TRBJ2-3; D: TRBD2; V: TRBV28; size: NA; CDR3: CASSPSSGGRSTDTQYF; DNA: TGTGCCAGCAGCCCCTCTAGCGGGGGGCGTAGCACAGATACGCAGTATTTT
J: TRBJ2-1; D: NA; V: TRBV5-1; size: NA; CDR3: CASGSGVSSYNEQFF; DNA: TGCGCCAGCGGATCAGGGGTATCCTCCTACAATGAGCAGTTCTTC
J: TRBJ1-2; D: TRBD1; V: TRBV12-3/TRBV12-4; size: NA; CDR3: CASSAKDRGVGTF; DNA: TGTGCCAGCAGCGCCAAGGACAGGGGTGTCGGCACCTTC
J: TRBJ2-2; D: NA; V: TRBV18; size: NA; CDR3: CASSPINTGELFF; DNA: TGTGCCAGCTCACCCATTAACACCGGGGAGCTGTTTTTT
J: TRBJ1-2; D: NA; V: TRBV6-6; size: NA; CDR3: CASTPQGDYGYTF; DNA: TGTGCCAGCACCCCACAGGGAGACTATGGCTACACCTTC
J: TRBJ1-3; D: NA; V: TRBV28; size: NA; CDR3: CASSWRGRENTIYF; DNA: TGTGCCAGCAGTTGGCGTGGCAGGGAAAACACCATATATTTT
J: TRBJ1-1; D: TRBD1; V: TRBV28; size: NA; CDR3: CASSPRTGRTWNTEAFF; DNA: TGTGCCAGCAGTCCCCGGACAGGGAGAACTTGGAACACTGAAGCTTTCTTT
J: TRBJ1-5; D: TRBD1; V: TRBV24-1; size: NA; CDR3: CATSDGQGVNQPQHF; DNA: TGTGCCACCAGTGATGGGCAGGGGGTAAATCAGCCCCAGCATTTT
J: TRBJ2-4; D: NA; V: TRBV29-1; size: NA; CDR3: CSVEAGIDIQYF; DNA: TGCAGCGTTGAGGCGGGGATCGACATTCAGTACTTC
J: TRBJ1-4; D: NA; V: TRBV4-1; size: few; CDR3: CASSQGPDSNEKLFF; DNA: TGCGCCAGCAGCCAAGGCCCGGACTCTAATGAAAAACTGTTTTTT
J: TRBJ2-1; D: NA; V: TRBV27; size: NA; CDR3: CASSLYGAGDNEQFF; DNA: TGTGCCAGCAGTTTATATGGGGCTGGGGACAATGAGCAGTTCTTC
J: TRBJ1-5; D: NA; V: TRBV27; size: NA; CDR3: CASSPGGQPQHF; DNA: TGTGCCAGCAGCCCTGGGGGGCAGCCCCAGCATTTT
J: TRBJ2-2; D: NA; V: TRBV7-2; size: NA; CDR3: CASRILTGTGELFF; DNA: TGTGCCAGCAGGATCTTAACGGGCACCGGGGAGCTGTTTTTT
J: TRBJ1-1; D: TRBD1; V: TRBV19; size: NA; CDR3: CASTGARLNRYEAFF; DNA: TGTGCCAGCACAGGGGCGAGACTTAATAGGTATGAAGCTTTCTTT
J: TRBJ1-2; D: TRBD1; V: TRBV2; size: NA; CDR3: CASTEGQGATFTF; DNA: TGTGCCAGCACCGAAGGACAGGGGGCTACCTTCACCTTC
J: TRBJ2-5; D: TRBD2; V: TRBV7-2; size: NA; CDR3: CASSSGGAGETQYF; DNA: TGTGCCAGCAGCTCCGGGGGGGCAGGGGAGACCCAGTACTTC
J: TRBJ2-2; D: TRBD1; V: TRBV3-1/TRBV3-2; size: NA; CDR3: CAGRQGTGELFF; DNA: TGTGCGGGTAGACAGGGCACCGGGGAGCTGTTTTTT
J: TRBJ1-1; D: NA; V: TRBV9; size: NA; CDR3: CASSVDSMNTEAFF; DNA: TGTGCCAGCAGCGTAGATTCAATGAACACTGAAGCTTTCTTT
J: TRBJ1-2; D: NA; V: TRBV28; size: NA; CDR3: CASSSMMTGYGYTF; DNA: TGTGCCAGCAGTTCCATGATGACGGGGTATGGCTACACCTTC
J: TRBJ1-2; D: NA; V: TRBV12-3/TRBV12-4; size: NA; CDR3: CASSFENNYGYTF; DNA: TGTGCCAGCAGTTTTGAGAATAACTATGGCTACACCTTC
J: TRBJ2-1; D: TRBD2; V: TRBV30; size: once; CDR3: CAWRPGGSSYNEQFF; DNA: TGTGCCTGGAGGCCCGGGGGGAGCTCCTACAATGAGCAGTTCTTC
J: TRBJ2-7; D: NA; V: TRBV9; size: NA; CDR3: CASSVGDRPEYEQYF; DNA: TGTGCCAGCAGCGTAGGAGACAGGCCAGAATACGAGCAGTACTTC
J: TRBJ2-3; D: NA; V: TRBV9; size: NA; CDR3: CASSVDPSRGSTDTQYF; DNA: TGTGCCAGCAGCGTAGACCCGTCACGGGGGAGCACAGATACGCAGTATTTT
J: TRBJ1-6; D: NA; V: TRBV14; size: NA; CDR3: CASSPWQDSPLHF; DNA: TGTGCCAGCAGCCCGTGGCAGGATTCACCCCTCCACTTT
J: TRBJ2-2; D: TRBD2; V: TRBV11-2; size: NA; CDR3: CASSWGLATTGELFF; DNA: TGTGCCAGCAGCTGGGGACTAGCGACCACCGGGGAGCTGTTTTTT
J: TRBJ1-2; D: TRBD1; V: TRBV7-8; size: NA; CDR3: CASSSTSGQGNYGYTF; DNA: TGTGCCAGCAGCTCCACCTCGGGACAGGGGAACTATGGCTACACCTTC
J: TRBJ2-5; D: NA; V: TRBV7-2; size: NA; CDR3: CASSLSLGETQYF; DNA: TGTGCCAGCAGCCTTAGTCTCGGAGAGACCCAGTACTTC
J: TRBJ2-7; D: TRBD2; V: TRBV18; size: NA; CDR3: CASSPYAGGDYEQYF; DNA: TGTGCCAGCTCACCATATGCGGGGGGGGACTACGAGCAGTACTTC
J: TRBJ2-7; D: TRBD1; V: TRBV5-1; size: once; CDR3: CASSLARDRGEQYF; DNA: TGCGCCAGCAGCTTGGCCCGCGACAGGGGCGAGCAGTACTTC
J: TRBJ1-5; D: TRBD1; V: TRBV4-1; size: NA; CDR3: CASSRGTGSQPQHF; DNA: TGCGCCAGCAGCCGAGGGACAGGGTCCCAGCCCCAGCATTTT
J: TRBJ1-5; D: NA; V: TRBV19; size: NA; CDR3: CASSLSDSSNQPQHF; DNA: TGTGCCAGTAGTCTGAGCGACAGTAGTAATCAGCCCCAGCATTTT
J: TRBJ2-3; D: NA; V: TRBV6-5; size: NA; CDR3: CASGSFETGGTQYF; DNA: TGTGCCAGCGGGTCATTTGAAACCGGGGGTACGCAGTATTTT
J: TRBJ2-7; D: TRBD1; V: TRBV4-2; size: few; CDR3: CASSQKGADYEQYF; DNA: TGTGCCAGCAGCCAAAAGGGGGCAGACTACGAGCAGTACTTC
J: TRBJ2-7; D: NA; V: TRBV30; size: NA; CDR3: CAWTWGGSYEQYF; DNA: TGTGCCTGGACCTGGGGAGGCTCCTACGAGCAGTACTTC
J: TRBJ2-5; D: TRBD1; V: TRBV7-2; size: NA; CDR3: CASSPIAEGAETQYF; DNA: TGTGCCAGCAGCCCAATAGCAGAGGGGGCAGAGACCCAGTACTTC